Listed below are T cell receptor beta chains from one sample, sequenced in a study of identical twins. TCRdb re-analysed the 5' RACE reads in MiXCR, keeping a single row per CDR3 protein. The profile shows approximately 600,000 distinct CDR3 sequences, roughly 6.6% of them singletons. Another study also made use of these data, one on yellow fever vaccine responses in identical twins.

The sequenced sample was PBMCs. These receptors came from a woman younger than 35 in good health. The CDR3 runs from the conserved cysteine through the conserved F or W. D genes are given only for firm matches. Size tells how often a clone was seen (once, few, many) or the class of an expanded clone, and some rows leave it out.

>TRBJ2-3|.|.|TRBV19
TGTGCCAGTAGTATCATCGGGAGCAACACAGATACGCAGTATTTT
CASSIIGSNTDTQYF
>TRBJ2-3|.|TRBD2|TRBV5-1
TGCGCCAGCAGCAGGATCGCGGGAGGGGATTCAAATACGCAGTATTTT
CASSRIAGGDSNTQYF
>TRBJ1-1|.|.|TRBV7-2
TGTGCCAGCAGCTTGTTGACAGGAACTGAAGCTTTCTTT
CASSLLTGTEAFF
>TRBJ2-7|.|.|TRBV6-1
TGTGCCAGCAGCCTAGACCTGCTGCCCTCCTACGAGCAGTACTTC
CASSLDLLPSYEQYF
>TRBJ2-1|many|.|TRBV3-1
TGTGCCAGCAGCCAAGGGGGTAGGGAAGGAGGGTATGAGCAGTTCTTC
CASSQGGREGGYEQFF
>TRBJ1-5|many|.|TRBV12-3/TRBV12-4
TGTGCCAGCAGTCCAGGACAATATAGCAATCAGCCCCAGCATTTT
CASSPGQYSNQPQHF
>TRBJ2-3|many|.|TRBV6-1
TGTGCCAGCAGCCCCGGTCGACTCACAGATACGCAGTATTTT
CASSPGRLTDTQYF
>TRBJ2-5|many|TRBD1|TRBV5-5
TGTGCCAGCAGGTTGACAGGGGGGGAGACCCAGTACTTC
CASRLTGGETQYF
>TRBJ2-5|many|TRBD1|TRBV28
TGTGCCAGCGTATCCCGGGACAGGTTATCAACTGAGACCCAGTACTTC
CASVSRDRLSTETQYF
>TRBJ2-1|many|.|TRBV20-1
TGCAGTGCTAGAAGACCAGACTACAATGAGCAGTTCTTC
CSARRPDYNEQFF
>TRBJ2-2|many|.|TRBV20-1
TGCAGTGCTAGGAGATCTGCGGGTGATCCATTGAACACCGGGGAGCTGTTTTTT
CSARRSAGDPLNTGELFF
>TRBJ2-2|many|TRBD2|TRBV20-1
TGCAGTGCTAGTTCTAGCGGGGGGGCCGGGGAGCTGTTTTTT
CSASSSGGAGELFF
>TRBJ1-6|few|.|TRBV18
TGTGCCAGCTCACCCGCCGTGGTTGTAGGGTATAATTCACCCCTCCACTTT
CASSPAVVVGYNSPLHF
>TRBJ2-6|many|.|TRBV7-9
TGTGCCAGCAGCTTTTCTGGGGCCAACGTCCTGACTTTC
CASSFSGANVLTF
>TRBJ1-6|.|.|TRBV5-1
TGCGCCAGCAGCTTCACGGGGCGAGAATCACCCCTCCACTTT
CASSFTGRESPLHF
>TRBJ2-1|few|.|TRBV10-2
TGCGCCAGCAATAAACGGGAGCAATACAATGAGCAGTTCTTC
CASNKREQYNEQFF
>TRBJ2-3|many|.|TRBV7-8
TGTGCCAGCAGCTTAGGCGGCTTTGTGGGGAGCACAGATACGCAGTATTTT
CASSLGGFVGSTDTQYF
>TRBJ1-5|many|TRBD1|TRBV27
TGTGCCAGCAGTTCGGCCAGGGGGCGGCAGCCCCAGCATTTT
CASSSARGRQPQHF
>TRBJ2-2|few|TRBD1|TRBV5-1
TGCGCCAGCAGCGGGGACAGTCGAGCGAACACCGGGGAGCTGTTTTTT
CASSGDSRANTGELFF
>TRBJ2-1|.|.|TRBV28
TGTGCCAGCAGGCTCACAACCTACAATGAGCAGTTCTTC
CASRLTTYNEQFF
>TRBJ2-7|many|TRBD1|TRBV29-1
TGCAGCGTTGAAGATATTGGAGTAGGGACAGGGCGCTCCTACGAGCAGTACTTC
CSVEDIGVGTGRSYEQYF
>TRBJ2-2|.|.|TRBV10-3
TGTGCCATCAGTGAGAGAGTTTTGGCCACGAACACCGAGGAGCTGTTTTTT
CAISERVLATNTEELFF
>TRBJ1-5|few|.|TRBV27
TGTGCCAGCAGCCAACTTGGCAATCAGCCCCAGCATTTT
CASSQLGNQPQHF